The 5 T cell receptor beta chains in this list originate from one sample, sequenced in a study of blood T cell repertoires in COVID-19. Repertoires were generated with immunoSEQ multiplex PCR, while TCRdb's copy carries only in-frame clones and drops some. Counted here are 200,000 to 250,000 clones, roughly four fifths occurring once; the ten biggest clones make up roughly 3.5%. The sequenced material came from PBMCs or T cells enriched from blood (not recorded which). Receptors were obtained from a woman between 55 and 75 years old who had recovered from COVID-19.

This clone was seen once. This chain links TRBV4-3 with TRBJ2-1; 7 nucleotides match TRBD1. V trimming: 2 bases; J trimming: 8 bases; junction bases outside the gene matches: 6. The CDR3 runs 14 residues. CDR1 and CDR2 from the germline V gene are LGHNA and YSLEER. In nucleotides, the CDR3 is TGCGCCAGCAGCCAAAAGAACAGGGGTTATGAGCAGTTCTTC. Its protein product is CASSQKNRGYEQFF.

This chain uses TRBV15 with TRBJ2-4; 10 bases line up with TRBD1. The germline CDR1 and CDR2 sequences are LNHNV and YYDKDF (reference sequence). The CDR3 extends over 15 amino acids. The J segment lost 5 bases and the V segment lost 3 bases, leaving 4 bases of the junction unmatched. This CDR3 is CATSRPGTGENIQYF. The DNA of the CDR3 is TGTGCCACCAGCAGGCCCGGGACAGGGGAAAACATTCAGTACTTC.

In this sample, this clone turned up a few times. This rearrangement joins TRBV28 to TRBJ1-1; no definite D call. The ends were cut back, 1 base at V and 6 bases at J, with 9 bases in the middle. This CDR3 is 13 amino acids long. In germline, CDR1 is MDHEN, CDR2 SYDVKM. CDR3 loop: CASSLFGKPEAFF. The CDR3 nucleotides read TGTGCCAGCAGTTTATTCGGGAAGCCTGAAGCTTTCTTT.

This clone was detected only a few times. The chain links TRBV5-8 to TRBJ1-6; D may be TRBD1 (5 bases). Trimming pared 3 bases from V and 4 bases from J, leaving 8 bases between. This CDR3 is built from 14 residues. CDR1 and CDR2 (germline): SGHTS, YDEGEE. The CDR3 here is CASSSQGYNSPLHF. The CDR3 DNA is TGTGCCAGCAGCTCTCAGGGTTATAATTCACCCCTCCACTTT.

The DNA of the CDR3 is TGTGCCAGCAGCCAAGAAAGGCGGATAGATACGCAGTATTTT. Translated: CASSQERRIDTQYF. The chain employs TRBV3-1 (or the pseudogene TRBV3-2) and TRBJ2-3; D gene uncertain. V was shortened by 0 bases and J by 5 bases, with 9 bases between the two germline ends. Per the germline V gene, CDR1 is LGHDT and CDR2 is YNNKEL (reference sequence). The CDR3 runs 14 residues.